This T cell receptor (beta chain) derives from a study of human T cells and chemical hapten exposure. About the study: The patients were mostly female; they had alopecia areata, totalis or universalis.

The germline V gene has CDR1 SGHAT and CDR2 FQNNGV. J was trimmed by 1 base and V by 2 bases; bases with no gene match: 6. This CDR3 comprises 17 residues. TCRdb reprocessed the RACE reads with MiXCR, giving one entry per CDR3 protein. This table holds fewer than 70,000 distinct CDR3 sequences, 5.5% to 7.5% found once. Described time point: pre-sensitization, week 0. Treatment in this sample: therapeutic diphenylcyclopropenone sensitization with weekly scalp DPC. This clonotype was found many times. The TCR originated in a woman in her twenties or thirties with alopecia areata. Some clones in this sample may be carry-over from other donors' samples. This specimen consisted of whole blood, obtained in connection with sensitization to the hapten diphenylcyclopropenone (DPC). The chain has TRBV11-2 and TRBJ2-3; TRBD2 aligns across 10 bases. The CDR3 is CASSLRASGGRTDTQYF. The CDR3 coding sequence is TGTGCCAGCAGCTTAAGGGCTAGCGGGGGACGCACAGATACGCAGTATTTT.